One and the same sample provided the 19 T cell receptor beta chains below, sequenced in a study of cytomegalovirus exposure and HLA in healthy donors. The PCR was carried out with 60 Vbeta primers and 13 Jbeta primers. TCRdb keeps only in-frame clones here, not all; method: immunoSEQ multiplex PCR. The table lists 120,000 or so clones, 15% to 17% of them singletons. The material sequenced was PBMCs. These receptors originate from a woman aged 18-29 years in good health and CMV-seronegative.

The rearrangement links TRBV6-5 to TRBJ1-1; a weak D match, TRBD1 (5 bases). V lost 2 bases and J lost 3, with 7 bases in between. The CDR3 is made up of 13 amino acids. CDR1 is MNHEY and CDR2 is SVGAGI in the germline V gene. The CDR3 DNA follows: TGTGCCAGCAGTTACGGGGGGGACACTGAAGCTTTCTTT. This sequence encodes CASSYGGDTEAFF.

This clone occurred a few times. J is TRBJ2-3 and V is TRBV5-1, with 7 nucleotides matching TRBD1. The CDR3 is 15 amino acids. The germline V gene encodes CDR1 SGHRS and CDR2 YFSETQ. With 5 bases clipped from V and 2 bases from J, the junction kept 8 bases outside the gene matches. The CDR3 region is CASRVRQGTTDTQYF. In nucleotides, the CDR3 is TGCGCCAGCAGGGTCCGACAGGGAACCACAGATACGCAGTATTTT. The full variable domain, its missing parts supplied by reference TRBV5-1 and TRBJ2-3, is KAGVTQTPRYLIKTRGQQVTLSCSPISGHRSVSWYQQTPGQGLQFLFEYFSETQRNKGNFPGRFSGRQFSNSRSEMNVSTLELGDSALYLCASRVRQGTTDTQYFGPGTRLTVL.

The rearrangement uses TRBV5-1 and TRBJ1-3; D is undetermined. CDR3 length equals 16 residues. Deletions cut 2 bases from V and 0 bases from J, with 12 bases between. The germline gives CDR1 SGHRS, CDR2 YFSETQ. The CDR3 spells CASSLSLVGSGNTIYF. The CDR3 nucleotides are TGCGCCAGCAGCTTATCCCTAGTTGGCTCTGGAAACACCATATATTTT.

This clone has a handful of counts. In nucleotides, the CDR3 is TGTGCCAGCATACCGACAGGGTATGACAATCAGCCCCAGCATTTT. Translating it yields CASIPTGYDNQPQHF. The chain employs TRBV28 and TRBJ1-5, with 7 bases aligning to TRBD1. The CDR3 has 15 residues. V shed 7 bases and J 3 bases; nucleotides not matched to a gene: 9. Germline V lookup: CDR1 MDHEN, CDR2 SYDVKM.

This clone has just one count. The V and J genes are TRBV9 and TRBJ2-1, with 8 bases identical to TRBD2. The V gene's germline CDR1 is SGDLS and CDR2 YYNGEE. The CDR3 spans 16 residues. V gave up 4 bases and J gave up 9 bases; unmatched junction bases: 15. In DNA form, the CDR3 reads TGTGCCAGCAGCTCCCCGGGGGGTAGCGGGAAGAGTGAGCAGTTCTTC. It translates to CASSSPGGSGKSEQFF.

This chain uses TRBV27 with TRBJ2-7, with D perhaps TRBD2 (6 bases). Germline V gives CDR1 MNHEY, CDR2 SMNVEV (reference sequence). This CDR3 is 15 amino acids long. V dropped 5 bases and J dropped 2 bases, with 16 bases sitting between them. The CDR3 spells CASSARAGTTYEQYF. The CDR3 DNA reads TGTGCCAGCAGTGCCAGGGCGGGAACTACCTACGAGCAGTACTTC.

In its sample, this clone was seen once. The chain links TRBV15 to TRBJ1-5, with 9 positions matching TRBD1. Germline V lookup: CDR1 LNHNV, CDR2 YYDKDF (reference sequence). The CDR3 has 15 residues. With V trimmed by 1 base and J by 5 bases, 3 bases remained unmatched. CDR3 DNA: TGTGCCACCAGCAGAGGACAGGGGGTAGATCAGCCCCAGCATTTT. This gives the protein CATSRGQGVDQPQHF.

The chain has TRBV7-9 and TRBJ2-7; 7 bases line up with TRBD1. CDR3 length: 13 amino acids. Per germline, CDR1 SEHNR and CDR2 FQNEAQ (reference sequence). V shed 11 bases and J 0 bases; nucleotides not matched to a gene: 7. CDR3 in amino acids: CAPAGTDSYEQYF. In DNA form, the CDR3 reads TGTGCCCCAGCCGGGACAGACTCCTACGAGCAGTACTTC.

This clone showed up just a few times. The rearrangement uses TRBV20-1 and TRBJ2-5, with no clear D. V was shortened by 6 bases and J by 5 bases, with 10 bases between the two germline ends. Germline V gene data show CDR1 as DFQATT and CDR2 as SNEGSKA (reference sequence). CDR3 length equals 11 residues. This CDR3 reads CSALFRETQYF. In nucleotides, the CDR3 is TGCAGTGCGCTCTTCAGGGAGACCCAGTACTTC.

The sample holds a few counts of this clone. V gene TRBV5-6 combines with J gene TRBJ1-1; 7 bases are a match to TRBD1. The CDR3 covers 14 residues. Germline V CDR1 and CDR2: SGHDT, YYEEEE. With V trimmed by 1 base and J by 7 bases, 7 bases remained unmatched. The CDR3 DNA reads as TGTGCCAGCAGCTTGCTACAGGGGAGAGGTGAAGCTTTCTTT. Residues: CASSLLQGRGEAFF.

In this sample, this clone turned up a few times. This chain uses TRBV25-1 with TRBJ1-1, with TRBD1 matching over 8 bases. Germline lookup yields CDR1 MGHDK and CDR2 SYGVNS. This CDR3 region has 11 residues. In DNA form, the CDR3 reads TGTGGGACAGGGCTGAACACTGAAGCTTTCTTT. Translated, it gives CGTGLNTEAFF.

This chain uses TRBV29-1 with TRBJ2-2; tentatively, D is TRBD2 (6 bases). CDR1 is SQVTM and CDR2 is ANQGSEA in the germline V gene. The V gene lost 3 bases and the J gene lost 2 bases, with 13 bases spanning the gap. The CDR3 runs 15 residues. CDR3 nucleotides: TGCAGCGTTGACACACGCGGGGTTAACACCGGGGAGCTGTTTTTT. It specifies CSVDTRGVNTGELFF.

This sequence joins TRBV29-1 and TRBJ2-7; 7 nucleotides line up with TRBD2. Per germline, CDR1 SQVTM and CDR2 ANQGSEA. The CDR3 extends over 12 amino acids. Trimming cost V 0 bases and J 6 bases; bases outside gene matches: 2. Here the CDR3 DNA reads TGCAGCGTTGAAGATCGCGGGGGCGAGCAGTACTTC. Protein sequence: CSVEDRGGEQYF.

The V gene is TRBV2, the J gene TRBJ1-2, with TRBD1 matching over 8 bases. This CDR3 is 15 amino acids long. Trimming removed 5 bases from V and 5 bases from J; junction bases left unmatched: 10. Per germline, CDR1 SNHLY and CDR2 FYNNEI. CDR3 sequence reads: CASSRTATGGYGYTF. CDR3 nucleotides: TGTGCCAGCAGTAGGACAGCCACAGGGGGTTATGGCTACACCTTC.

This clone was seen a few times. This chain connects TRBV28 to TRBJ1-2; 9 nucleotides match TRBD1. V shed 7 bases, J shed 6 bases, and the junction held 12 bases outside the gene matches. The CDR3 totals 15 residues. Germline CDR1 and CDR2: MDHEN and SYDVKM. CDR3 amino acids: CASNAVDRGGHGYTF. For the CDR3, the DNA is TGTGCCAGCAACGCCGTGGACAGGGGCGGTCATGGCTACACCTTC.

The sample holds a few counts of this clone. The chain uses TRBV27 and TRBJ2-1; 7 bases fit TRBD1. Losses at the gene ends were 1 base for V and 2 bases for J; bases not matched to a gene: 5. From germline, CDR1 is MNHEY and CDR2 SMNVEV (reference sequence). This CDR3 is 16 amino acids long. CDR3 loop: CASSLFGDSPYNEQFF. The CDR3 nucleotides are TGTGCCAGCAGTTTATTTGGGGACAGCCCCTACAATGAGCAGTTCTTC.

This clone was counted many times. V usage is TRBV6-1 and J usage is TRBJ1-5; 9 nucleotides line up with TRBD1. The CDR3 sequence is 14 residues long. Trimming took 4 bases from V and 5 from J; bases not matched to a gene: 3. CDR1 and CDR2 (germline): MNHNS, SASEGT. CDR3 coding DNA: TGTGCCAGCAGTGCGGGACAGGGATATCAGCCCCAGCATTTT. Translation: CASSAGQGYQPQHF.

The chain carries TRBV4-3 and TRBJ2-3; 10 nucleotides line up with TRBD2. Germline CDR1 and CDR2: LGHNA and YSLEER. The V and J ends lost 0 bases and 1 base, in that order; junction bases with no gene match: 16. The CDR3 contains 21 residues. The CDR3 DNA is TGCGCCAGCAGCCAAGATCAAAGGGTTAGAGTAGCGGGGGGCCGCACAGATACGCAGTATTTT. It specifies CASSQDQRVRVAGGRTDTQYF.

The V call is TRBV28, the J call TRBJ1-1; D is perhaps TRBD1 (5 bases). Germline lookup yields CDR1 MDHEN and CDR2 SYDVKM. The CDR3 loop spans 16 amino acids. V gave up 1 base and J gave up 6 bases, with 18 bases separating them. The CDR3 DNA follows: TGTGCCAGCAGTTTATACCCCCTCGCAGGGCTGGCTGAAGCTTTCTTT. This gives the protein CASSLYPLAGLAEAFF.